The 17 T cell receptor beta chains listed next were all sequenced from one sample in a study of cytomegalovirus exposure and HLA in healthy donors. PCR was performed using 60 Vbeta and 13 Jbeta primers. The table came from immunoSEQ multiplex PCR; TCRdb's copy has only in-frame clones and leaves some out. The sample lists 100,000 or so clones, more than 55% occurring once. Source material: PBMCs. The receptor source for this set is a woman aged 25 to 39 in good health and CMV-seropositive.

V and J are TRBV4-2 and TRBJ1-1; no clear D. Germline V gene lookup returns CDR1 LGHNA and CDR2 YNFKEQ. This CDR3 comprises 13 residues. Trimming shortened V by 0 bases and J by 3 bases, and 5 bases separated the two germline ends. This CDR3 is CASSQEGYTEAFF. DNA for the CDR3: TGTGCCAGCAGCCAAGAGGGCTACACTGAAGCTTTCTTT.

The rearrangement joins TRBV7-2 to TRBJ1-5; perhaps TRBD1 as D (5 bases). Germline V gene sequence: CDR1 SGHTA, CDR2 FQGNSA. This CDR3 spans 14 amino acids. With 5 bases removed from V and 1 base from J, the gap between germline ends came to 9 bases. As DNA, the CDR3 is TGTGCCAGCAGCGCGGGACCGAGCAATCAGCCCCAGCATTTT. This gives the protein CASSAGPSNQPQHF.

This clone is a singleton in its sample. The gene calls are TRBV5-1 and TRBJ1-1; 8 bases map to TRBD1. Germline V gene sequence: CDR1 SGHRS, CDR2 YFSETQ. V trimming: 4 bases; J trimming: 2 bases; junction bases outside the gene matches: 7. The CDR3 sequence is 15 residues long. CDR3 sequence (DNA): TGCGCCAGCAGCAAACGACAGGGGCCCAACACTGAAGCTTTCTTT. Translated: CASSKRQGPNTEAFF. Combining the CDR3 with reference TRBV5-1 and TRBJ1-1 gives the whole variable domain KAGVTQTPRYLIKTRGQQVTLSCSPISGHRSVSWYQQTPGQGLQFLFEYFSETQRNKGNFPGRFSGRQFSNSRSEMNVSTLELGDSALYLCASSKRQGPNTEAFFGQGTRLTVV.

The chain recombines TRBV7-9 with TRBJ2-3; unclear D gene. Germline V gene data show CDR1 as SEHNR and CDR2 as FQNEAQ (reference sequence). The CDR3 contains 16 residues. Trimming stripped 1 base from V and 2 bases from J, with 13 bases between. CDR3 coding DNA: TGTGCCAGCAGCTTAGGGGCACTCCCCACCACAGATACGCAGTATTTT. Protein: CASSLGALPTTDTQYF.

This clone appeared a few times. For the CDR3, the DNA is TGTGCCAGTAGTGGAGGGACAGCCTTCTCTGGGGCCAACGTCCTGACTTTC. Protein sequence: CASSGGTAFSGANVLTF. The rearrangement uses TRBV19 and TRBJ2-6; weak D call: TRBD1 (7 bases). V lost 5 bases and J 0 bases, leaving 14 bases between the germline ends. Per germline, CDR1 LNHDA and CDR2 SQIVND (reference sequence). This CDR3 has 17 amino acids.

The V call is TRBV30, the J call TRBJ1-1; D ambiguous. Germline values: CDR1 GTSNPN, CDR2 SVGIG (reference sequence). Deletions cut 2 bases from V and 11 bases from J, with 12 bases between. The CDR3 has 11 amino acids. The CDR3 here is CAWSSDGRAFF. CDR3 DNA sequence: TGTGCCTGGAGTTCAGACGGGAGGGCTTTCTTT.

The chain uses TRBV7-6 and TRBJ2-7, with D unresolved. V dropped 1 base and J dropped 2 bases, with 9 bases sitting between them. CDR3 size: 14 residues. Per the germline V gene, CDR1 is SGHVS and CDR2 is FNYEAQ. The CDR3 DNA reads TGTGCCAGCAGCTTAGGGGCACTGACCTACGAGCAGTACTTC. Residues: CASSLGALTYEQYF.

This rearrangement joins TRBV10-3 to TRBJ2-7, with TRBD1 matching 12 bases. Trimming removed 3 bases from V and 7 bases from J; junction bases left unmatched: 7. CDR1 is ENHRY, CDR2 SYGVKD, per germline. The CDR3 contains 15 residues. The CDR3 protein is CAISERGQGAWEQYF. CDR3 DNA sequence: TGTGCCATCAGTGAACGGGGACAGGGGGCTTGGGAGCAGTACTTC.

The rearrangement uses TRBV30 and TRBJ1-2; 10 bases align to TRBD1. This CDR3 has 14 residues. CDR1 and CDR2 from the germline V gene are GTSNPN and SVGIG (reference sequence). The V gene end was trimmed by 2 bases and the J gene end by 5 bases; junction bases not matched to a gene: 5. CDR3 coding DNA: TGTGCCTGGAGTCCCCGGACAGGGGGTTATGGCTACACCTTC. Protein sequence: CAWSPRTGGYGYTF.

This clone was seen more than once but under ten times. This chain joins TRBV6-8 and TRBJ1-3; TRBD1 aligns across 12 bases. This CDR3 has 15 amino acids. Germline trimming cut 9 bases from V and 8 bases from J; bases unmatched to any gene: 11. The germline V gene has CDR1 MNHGY and CDR2 SAAAGT. The CDR3 is CARRGTGGTIDTIYF. The CDR3 region has the DNA TGTGCCAGACGCGGGACAGGGGGCACGATTGACACCATATATTTT.

Comment on this clone: The junction and the germline gene differ at one end; a read error may be behind it. The rearrangement links TRBV19 to TRBJ1-1; TRBD1 is a possible D gene (5 bases). The CDR3 runs 14 residues. Germline values: CDR1 LNHDA, CDR2 SQIVND (reference sequence). CDR3 amino acids: CASSISGLKTEAFF. DNA of the CDR3: TGTGCCAGTAGTATATCAGGGCTGAAAACTGAAGCTTTCTTT.

This clone came up once. The chain combines TRBV7-8 with TRBJ2-2; the D is unclear. Trimming took 1 base from V and 1 from J, leaving 7 bases between them. The length of the CDR3 is 15 residues. CDR1 SGHVS and CDR2 FQNEAQ come from the germline V gene. The CDR3 here is CASSLVRVNTGELFF. CDR3 bases: TGTGCCAGCAGCTTAGTTCGGGTGAACACCGGGGAGCTGTTTTTT.

In this sample, this clone turned up a few times. This chain uses TRBV5-1 with TRBJ1-1, with 10 bases fitting TRBD1. V lost 1 base and J lost 5; bases outside the gene matches: 11. This CDR3 contains 17 residues. CDR1 is SGHRS and CDR2 is YFSETQ in the germline V gene. This CDR3 is CASSLIGTGAQGTEAFF. The DNA for the CDR3 is TGCGCCAGCAGCTTGATCGGGACAGGGGCCCAGGGGACTGAAGCTTTCTTT.

J is TRBJ1-5 and V is TRBV2; D remains unclear. Trimming pared 6 bases from V and 0 bases from J, leaving 9 bases between. Germline values: CDR1 SNHLY, CDR2 FYNNEI. The CDR3 extends over 14 amino acids. In nucleotides, the CDR3 is TGTGCCAGCAGGGAGGGTTATAGCAATCAGCCCCAGCATTTT. The encoded protein is CASREGYSNQPQHF.

This chain joins TRBV30 and TRBJ1-4; 7 bases line up with TRBD1. CDR1 and CDR2 (germline): GTSNPN, SVGIG (reference sequence). V lost 0 bases to trimming and J lost 6 bases; unmatched junction nucleotides: 4. CDR3 size: 14 residues. The CDR3 bases are TGTGCCTGGAGTGTACTTGGGACAGATGAAAAACTGTTTTTT. It specifies CAWSVLGTDEKLFF.

The V call is TRBV5-1, the J call TRBJ2-6; D gene unclear. Per the germline V gene, CDR1 is SGHRS and CDR2 is YFSETQ. Trimming removed 3 bases from V and 0 bases from J, with 7 bases in between. This CDR3 spans 15 amino acids. The CDR3 here is CASSSVVSGANVLTF. DNA for the CDR3: TGCGCCAGCAGCTCGGTCGTCTCTGGGGCCAACGTCCTGACTTTC.

The chain's CDR3 is CATSRDLTDTYEQYF. For the CDR3, the DNA is TGTGCCACCAGCAGAGATCTCACCGACACCTACGAGCAGTACTTC. The chain links TRBV15 to TRBJ2-7; unclear D gene. V lost 0 bases and J 2 bases, leaving 11 bases between the germline ends. Germline V gives CDR1 LNHNV, CDR2 YYDKDF (reference sequence). The CDR3 loop spans 15 amino acids.